This T cell receptor beta chain was found in a study of blood T cells in healthy people across ages. Sample-barcoded 5' priming and a J-beta primer mix drove a second PCR of roughly 7 to 11 cycles. Template switching added a 12-random-nucleotide identifier to every cDNA molecule. TCRdb reanalysed the 5' RACE reads using MiXCR and keeps one entry per CDR3 protein. This table has roughly 830,000 distinct CDR3 sequences, around two thirds appearing once. Only a few counts were recorded for this clonotype. Its antigen is not identified. Study-level findings and limits: More naive CD4+ cells and higher diversity marked long-lived donors relative to aged donors.

Donor samples were obtained from healthy Caucasian individuals from Russia, aged 6 to 90. No fewer than 5.5 micrograms of total RNA were isolated from every sample. Source material: blood. This TCR derives from a man in his thirties or forties in good health.

In DNA form, the CDR3 reads TGTGCCAGCAGCTTATCGAGGGAAGATACGCAGTATTTT. Amino acid sequence: CASSLSREDTQYF. The chain is built from TRBV7-2 and TRBJ2-3, with D maybe TRBD2 (5 bases). Germline assignment: CDR1 SGHTA and CDR2 FQGNSA. With 2 bases removed from V and 5 bases from J, the gap between germline ends came to 8 bases. This CDR3 is 13 amino acids long.